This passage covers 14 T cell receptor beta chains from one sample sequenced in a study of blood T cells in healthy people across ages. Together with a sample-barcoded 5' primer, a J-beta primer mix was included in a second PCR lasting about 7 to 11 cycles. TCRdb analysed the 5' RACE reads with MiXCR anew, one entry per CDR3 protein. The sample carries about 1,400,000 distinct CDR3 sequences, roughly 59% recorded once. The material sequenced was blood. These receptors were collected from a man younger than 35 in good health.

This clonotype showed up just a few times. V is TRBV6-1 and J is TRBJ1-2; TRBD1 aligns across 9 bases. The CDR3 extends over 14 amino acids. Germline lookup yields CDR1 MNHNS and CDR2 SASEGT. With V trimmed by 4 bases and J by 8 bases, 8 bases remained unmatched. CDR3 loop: CASSAKGQGDGYTF. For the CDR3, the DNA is TGTGCCAGCAGTGCAAAGGGACAGGGTGACGGCTACACCTTC.

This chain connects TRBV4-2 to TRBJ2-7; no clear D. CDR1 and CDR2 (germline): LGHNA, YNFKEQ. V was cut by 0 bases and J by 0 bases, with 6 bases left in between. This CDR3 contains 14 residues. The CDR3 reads CASSQEEHSYEQYF. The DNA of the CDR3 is TGTGCCAGCAGCCAAGAAGAACACTCCTACGAGCAGTACTTC.

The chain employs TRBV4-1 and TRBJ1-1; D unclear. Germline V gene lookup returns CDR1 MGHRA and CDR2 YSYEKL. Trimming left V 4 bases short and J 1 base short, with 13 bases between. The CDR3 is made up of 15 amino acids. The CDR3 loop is CASSPTQGWNTEAFF. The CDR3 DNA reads TGCGCCAGCAGCCCCACTCAAGGGTGGAACACTGAAGCTTTCTTT.

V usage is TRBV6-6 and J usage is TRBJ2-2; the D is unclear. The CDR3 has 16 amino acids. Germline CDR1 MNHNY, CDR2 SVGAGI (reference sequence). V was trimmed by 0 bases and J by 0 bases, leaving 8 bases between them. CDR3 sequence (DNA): TGTGCCAGCAGTTACTCGAATCAGGCGAACACCGGGGAGCTGTTTTTT. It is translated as CASSYSNQANTGELFF.

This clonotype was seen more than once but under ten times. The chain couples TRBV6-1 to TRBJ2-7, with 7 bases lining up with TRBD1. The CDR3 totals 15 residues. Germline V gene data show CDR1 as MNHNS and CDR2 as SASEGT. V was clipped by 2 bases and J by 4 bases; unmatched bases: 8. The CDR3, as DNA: TGTGCCAGCAGTGAACCAGGGGGATCGGTGTACGAGCAGTACTTC. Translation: CASSEPGGSVYEQYF.

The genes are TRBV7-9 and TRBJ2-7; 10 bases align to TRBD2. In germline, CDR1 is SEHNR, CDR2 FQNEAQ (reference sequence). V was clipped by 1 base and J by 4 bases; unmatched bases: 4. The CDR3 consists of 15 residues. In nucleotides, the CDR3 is TGTGCCAGCAGCTTAGGCACTAGCGGGATGTACGAGCAGTACTTC. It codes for CASSLGTSGMYEQYF.

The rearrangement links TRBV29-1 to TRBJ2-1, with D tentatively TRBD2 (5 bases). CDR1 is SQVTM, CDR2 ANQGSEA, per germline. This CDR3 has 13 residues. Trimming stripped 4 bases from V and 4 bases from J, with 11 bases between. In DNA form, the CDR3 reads TGCAGCGTTGGAGGGCAGGTTTACAATGAGCAGTTCTTC. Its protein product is CSVGGQVYNEQFF.

The CDR3 coding sequence is TGCAGCGCCAAGGATGGACAGCTAGCCAAAAACATTCAGTACTTC. Protein sequence: CSAKDGQLAKNIQYF. The chain recombines TRBV29-1 with TRBJ2-4; possibly TRBD1 for D (6 bases). V was shortened by 7 bases and J by 0 bases, with 16 bases between the two germline ends. The CDR3 has 15 residues. Germline V gene data show CDR1 as SQVTM and CDR2 as ANQGSEA.

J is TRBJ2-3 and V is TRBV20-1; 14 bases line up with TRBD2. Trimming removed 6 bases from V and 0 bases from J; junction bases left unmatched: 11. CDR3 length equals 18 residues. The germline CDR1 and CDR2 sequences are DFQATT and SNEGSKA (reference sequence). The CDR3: CSAFVGLAGGASTDTQYF. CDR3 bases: TGCAGTGCCTTCGTTGGACTAGCGGGGGGTGCTAGCACAGATACGCAGTATTTT.

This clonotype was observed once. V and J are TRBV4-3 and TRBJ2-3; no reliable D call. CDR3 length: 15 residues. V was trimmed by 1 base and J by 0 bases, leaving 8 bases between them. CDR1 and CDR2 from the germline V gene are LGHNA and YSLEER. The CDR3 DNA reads TGCGCCAGCAGCCAAGCAACTTCTAGCACAGATACGCAGTATTTT. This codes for CASSQATSSTDTQYF.

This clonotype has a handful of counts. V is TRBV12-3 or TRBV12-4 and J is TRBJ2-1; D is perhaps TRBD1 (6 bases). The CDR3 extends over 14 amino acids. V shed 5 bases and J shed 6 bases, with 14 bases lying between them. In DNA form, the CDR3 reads TGTGCCAGCAGTCACGATACAGGGTTCAATGAGCAGTTCTTC. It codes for CASSHDTGFNEQFF.

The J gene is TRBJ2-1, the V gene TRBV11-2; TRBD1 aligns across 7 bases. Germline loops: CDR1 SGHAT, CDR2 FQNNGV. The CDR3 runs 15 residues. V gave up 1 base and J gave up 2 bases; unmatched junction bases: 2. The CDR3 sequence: CASSLVGQAYNEQFF. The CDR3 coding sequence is TGTGCCAGCAGCTTAGTAGGACAGGCCTACAATGAGCAGTTCTTC.

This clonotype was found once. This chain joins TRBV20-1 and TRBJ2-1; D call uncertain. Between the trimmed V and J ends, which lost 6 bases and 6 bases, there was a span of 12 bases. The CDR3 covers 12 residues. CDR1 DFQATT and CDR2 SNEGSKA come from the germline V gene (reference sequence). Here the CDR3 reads CSALQRPNEQFF. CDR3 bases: TGCAGTGCCCTCCAGCGTCCCAATGAGCAGTTCTTC.

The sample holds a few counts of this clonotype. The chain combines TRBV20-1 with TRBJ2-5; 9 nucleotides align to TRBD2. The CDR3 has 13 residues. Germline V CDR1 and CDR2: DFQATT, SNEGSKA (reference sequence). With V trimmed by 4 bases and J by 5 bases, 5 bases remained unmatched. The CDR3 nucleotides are TGCAGTGCTATAGCGGGAGCAGGGGAGACCCAGTACTTC. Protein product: CSAIAGAGETQYF.